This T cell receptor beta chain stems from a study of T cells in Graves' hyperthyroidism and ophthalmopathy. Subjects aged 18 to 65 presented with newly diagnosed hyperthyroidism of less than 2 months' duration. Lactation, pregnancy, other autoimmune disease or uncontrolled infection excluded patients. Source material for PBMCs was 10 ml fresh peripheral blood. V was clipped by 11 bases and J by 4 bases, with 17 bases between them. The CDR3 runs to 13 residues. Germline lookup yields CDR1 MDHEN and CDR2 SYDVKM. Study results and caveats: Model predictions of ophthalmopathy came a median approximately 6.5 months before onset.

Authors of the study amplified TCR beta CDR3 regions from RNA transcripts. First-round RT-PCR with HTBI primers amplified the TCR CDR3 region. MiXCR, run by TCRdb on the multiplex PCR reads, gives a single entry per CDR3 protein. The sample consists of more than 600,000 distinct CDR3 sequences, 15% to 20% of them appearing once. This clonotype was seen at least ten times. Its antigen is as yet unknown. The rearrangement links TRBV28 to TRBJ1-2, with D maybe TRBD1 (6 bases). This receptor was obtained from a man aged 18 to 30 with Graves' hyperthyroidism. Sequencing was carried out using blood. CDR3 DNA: TGTGCCGCCACGGGAGGGGGGATCTATGGCTACACCTTC. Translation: CAATGGGIYGYTF.